Sequencing of this T cell receptor beta chain was carried out in a study of beta chain features in type 1 diabetes. Since all of the isolated RNA was reverse transcribed, expressed TCRB transcripts were what got sequenced. The assay was immunoSEQ multiplex PCR, and TCRdb's table has in-frame clones only and misses some. The sample carries a few hundred thousand clones, 25% to 30% recorded once. This clone was counted between two and nine times. Blood was collected once per donor into heparin, averaging about 110 mL. This CDR3 contains 11 residues. V was pared by 4 bases and J by 3 bases, with 7 bases between. Germline V gene sequence: CDR1 GTSNPN, CDR2 SVGIG (reference sequence).

This chain joins TRBV30 and TRBJ2-7, with no clear D. The clonotype comes from a young man in good health. Sequenced sample: central memory CD4+ T cells from blood. The CDR3 region has the DNA TGTGCCTGGAATAACCTCTACGAGCAGTACTTC. It encodes CAWNNLYEQYF. Full variable domain (missing parts from reference TRBV30 and TRBJ2-7): SQTIHQWPATLVQPVGSPLSLECTVEGTSNPNLYWYRQAAGRGLQLLFYSVGIGQISSEVPQNLSASRPQDRQFILSSKKLLLSDSGFYLCAWNNLYEQYFGPGTRLTVT.